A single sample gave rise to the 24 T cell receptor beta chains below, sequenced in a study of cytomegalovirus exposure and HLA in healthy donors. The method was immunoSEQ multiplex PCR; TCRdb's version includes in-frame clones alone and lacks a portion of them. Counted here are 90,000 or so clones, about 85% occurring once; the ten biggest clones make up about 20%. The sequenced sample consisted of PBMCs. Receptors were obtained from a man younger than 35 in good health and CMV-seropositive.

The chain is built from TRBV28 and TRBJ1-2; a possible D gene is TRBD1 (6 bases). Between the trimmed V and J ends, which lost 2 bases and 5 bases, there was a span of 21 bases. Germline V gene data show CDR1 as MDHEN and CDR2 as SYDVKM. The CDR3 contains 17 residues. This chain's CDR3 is CASSLRGGPTLGYGYTF. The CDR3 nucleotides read TGTGCCAGCAGTTTACGGGGGGGGCCAACCCTTGGGTATGGCTACACCTTC.

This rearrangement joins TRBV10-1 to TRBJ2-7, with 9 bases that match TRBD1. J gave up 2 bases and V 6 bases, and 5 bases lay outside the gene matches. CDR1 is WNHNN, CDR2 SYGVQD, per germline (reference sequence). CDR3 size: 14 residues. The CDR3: CASSRDRVAYEQYF. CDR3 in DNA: TGCGCCAGCAGCCGGGACAGGGTGGCCTACGAGCAGTACTTC.

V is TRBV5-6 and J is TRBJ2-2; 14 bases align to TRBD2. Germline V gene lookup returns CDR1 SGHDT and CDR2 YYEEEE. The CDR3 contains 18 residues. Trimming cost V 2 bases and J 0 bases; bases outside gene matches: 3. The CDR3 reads CASSLPGLAGANTGELFF. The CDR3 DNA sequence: TGTGCCAGCAGCTTACCGGGACTAGCGGGGGCGAACACCGGGGAGCTGTTTTTT.

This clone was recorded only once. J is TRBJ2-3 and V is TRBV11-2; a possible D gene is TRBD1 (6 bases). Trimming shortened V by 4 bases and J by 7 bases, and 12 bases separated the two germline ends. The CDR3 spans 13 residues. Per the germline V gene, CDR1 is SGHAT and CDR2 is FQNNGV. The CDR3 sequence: CASSSDRFNTQYF. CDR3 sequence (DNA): TGTGCCAGCAGCTCGGACAGATTTAATACGCAGTATTTT.

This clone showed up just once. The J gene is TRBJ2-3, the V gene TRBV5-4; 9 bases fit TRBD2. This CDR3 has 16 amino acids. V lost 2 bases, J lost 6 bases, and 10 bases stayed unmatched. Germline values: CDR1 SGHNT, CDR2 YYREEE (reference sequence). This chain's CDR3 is CASSFPSLAGRDTQYF. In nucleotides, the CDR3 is TGTGCCAGCAGCTTCCCGAGTCTAGCGGGAAGGGATACGCAGTATTTT.

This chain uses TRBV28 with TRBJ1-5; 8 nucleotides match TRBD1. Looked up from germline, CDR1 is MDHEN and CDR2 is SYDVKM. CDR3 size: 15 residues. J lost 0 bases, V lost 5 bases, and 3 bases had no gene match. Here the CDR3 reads CASSHGQGSNQPQHF. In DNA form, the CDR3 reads TGTGCCAGCAGTCACGGACAGGGTAGCAATCAGCCCCAGCATTTT.

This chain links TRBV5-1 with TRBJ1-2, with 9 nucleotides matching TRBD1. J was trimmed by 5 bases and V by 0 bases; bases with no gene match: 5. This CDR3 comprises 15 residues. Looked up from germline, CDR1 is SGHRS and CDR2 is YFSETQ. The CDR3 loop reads CASSLDRGPLYGYTF. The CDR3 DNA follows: TGCGCCAGCAGCTTGGACAGGGGGCCCCTTTATGGCTACACCTTC. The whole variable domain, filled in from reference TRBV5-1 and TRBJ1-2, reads KAGVTQTPRYLIKTRGQQVTLSCSPISGHRSVSWYQQTPGQGLQFLFEYFSETQRNKGNFPGRFSGRQFSNSRSEMNVSTLELGDSALYLCASSLDRGPLYGYTFGSGTRLTVV.

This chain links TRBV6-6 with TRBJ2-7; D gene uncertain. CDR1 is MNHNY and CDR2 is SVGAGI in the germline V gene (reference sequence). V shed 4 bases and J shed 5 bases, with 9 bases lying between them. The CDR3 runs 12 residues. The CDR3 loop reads CASSLRSHEQYF. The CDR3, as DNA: TGTGCCAGCAGTTTAAGGAGCCACGAGCAGTACTTC.

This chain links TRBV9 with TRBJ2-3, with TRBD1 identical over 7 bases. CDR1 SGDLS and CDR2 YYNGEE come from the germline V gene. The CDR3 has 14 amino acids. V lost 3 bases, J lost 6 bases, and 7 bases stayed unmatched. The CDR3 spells CASSAFTGVDTQYF. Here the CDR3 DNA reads TGTGCCAGCAGCGCATTTACAGGGGTGGATACGCAGTATTTT.

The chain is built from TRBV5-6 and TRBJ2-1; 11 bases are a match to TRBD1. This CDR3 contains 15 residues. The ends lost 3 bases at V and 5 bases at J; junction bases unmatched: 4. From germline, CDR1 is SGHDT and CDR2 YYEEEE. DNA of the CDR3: TGTGCCAGCAGCTCCGGGACAGGGGGGAACAATGAGCAGTTCTTC. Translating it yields CASSSGTGGNNEQFF.

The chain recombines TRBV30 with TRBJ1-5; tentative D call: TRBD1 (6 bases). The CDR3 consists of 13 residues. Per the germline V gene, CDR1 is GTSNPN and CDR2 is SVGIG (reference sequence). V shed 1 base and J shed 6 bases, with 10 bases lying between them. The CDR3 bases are TGTGCCTGGAGTGGGACAGAAGGTCAGCCCCAGCATTTT. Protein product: CAWSGTEGQPQHF.

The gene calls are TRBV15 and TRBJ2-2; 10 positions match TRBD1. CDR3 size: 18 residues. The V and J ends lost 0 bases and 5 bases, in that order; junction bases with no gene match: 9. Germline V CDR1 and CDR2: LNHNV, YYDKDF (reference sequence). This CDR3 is CATSRDPGDRGWTGELFF. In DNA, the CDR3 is TGTGCCACCAGCAGAGATCCAGGGGACAGGGGCTGGACCGGGGAGCTGTTTTTT.

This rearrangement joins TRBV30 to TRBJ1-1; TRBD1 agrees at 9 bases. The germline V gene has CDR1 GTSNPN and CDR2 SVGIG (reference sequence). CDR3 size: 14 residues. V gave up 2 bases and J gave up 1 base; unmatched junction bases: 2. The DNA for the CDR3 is TGTGCCTGGAGTCCGGGACAGGGGAACACTGAAGCTTTCTTT. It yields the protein CAWSPGQGNTEAFF.

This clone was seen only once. CDR3 sequence reads: CARESGGDGETQYF. Here the CDR3 DNA reads TGTGCCAGGGAGAGCGGCGGAGATGGAGAGACCCAGTACTTC. The chain combines TRBV19 with TRBJ2-5, with a weak D call TRBD2 (5 bases). V lost 9 bases to trimming and J lost 4 bases, with 18 bases between them. The germline V gene encodes CDR1 LNHDA and CDR2 SQIVND (reference sequence). There are 14 residues in the CDR3.

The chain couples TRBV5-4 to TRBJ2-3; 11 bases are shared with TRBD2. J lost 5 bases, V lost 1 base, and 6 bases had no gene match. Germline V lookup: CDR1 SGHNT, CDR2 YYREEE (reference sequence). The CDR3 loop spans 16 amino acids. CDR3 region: CASSLPGTSGIDTQYF. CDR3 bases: TGTGCCAGCAGCTTGCCTGGGACTAGCGGAATAGATACGCAGTATTTT.

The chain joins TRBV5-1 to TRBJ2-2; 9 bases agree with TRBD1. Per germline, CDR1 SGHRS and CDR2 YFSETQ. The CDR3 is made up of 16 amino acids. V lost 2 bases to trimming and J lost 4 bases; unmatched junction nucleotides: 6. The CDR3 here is CASSFGGTGSTGELFF. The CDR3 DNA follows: TGCGCCAGCAGCTTTGGGGGGACAGGGAGCACCGGGGAGCTGTTTTTT.

CDR3 nucleotides: TGTGCCAGCAGTGACCCCGCGGATGTCACCGGGGAGCTGTTTTTT. Residues: CASSDPADVTGELFF. This chain uses TRBV6-4 with TRBJ2-2; D unclear. The CDR3 is 15 residues long. V lost 2 bases to trimming and J lost 4 bases, with 11 bases between them. The V gene's germline CDR1 is MRHNA and CDR2 SNTAGT.

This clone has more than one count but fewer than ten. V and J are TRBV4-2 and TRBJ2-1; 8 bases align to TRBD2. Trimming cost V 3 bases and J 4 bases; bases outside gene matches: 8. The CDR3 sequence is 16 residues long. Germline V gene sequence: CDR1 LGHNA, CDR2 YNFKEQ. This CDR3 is CASSQGGSGDYNEQFF. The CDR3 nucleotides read TGTGCCAGCAGCCAGGGGGGTAGCGGGGATTACAATGAGCAGTTCTTC.

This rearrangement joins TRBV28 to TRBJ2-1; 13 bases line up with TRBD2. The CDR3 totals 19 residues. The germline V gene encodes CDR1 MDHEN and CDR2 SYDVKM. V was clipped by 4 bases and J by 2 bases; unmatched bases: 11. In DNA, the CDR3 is TGTGCCAGCAGTTCGTCGCAAGGACTAGCGGGAGTCCCCTACAATGAGCAGTTCTTC. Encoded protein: CASSSSQGLAGVPYNEQFF.

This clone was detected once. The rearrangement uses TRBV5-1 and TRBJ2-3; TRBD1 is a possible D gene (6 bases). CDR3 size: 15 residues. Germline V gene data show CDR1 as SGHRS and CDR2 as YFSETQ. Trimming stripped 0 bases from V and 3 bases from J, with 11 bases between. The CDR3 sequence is CASSLDLGATDTQYF. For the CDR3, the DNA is TGCGCCAGCAGCTTGGATCTGGGGGCGACAGATACGCAGTATTTT.

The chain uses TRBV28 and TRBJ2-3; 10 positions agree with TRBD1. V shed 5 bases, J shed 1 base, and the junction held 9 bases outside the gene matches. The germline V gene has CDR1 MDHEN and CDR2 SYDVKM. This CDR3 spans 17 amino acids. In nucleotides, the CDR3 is TGTGCCAGCAGTAATTCCGGGACAGGGGAAGGCACAGATACGCAGTATTTT. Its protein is CASSNSGTGEGTDTQYF.

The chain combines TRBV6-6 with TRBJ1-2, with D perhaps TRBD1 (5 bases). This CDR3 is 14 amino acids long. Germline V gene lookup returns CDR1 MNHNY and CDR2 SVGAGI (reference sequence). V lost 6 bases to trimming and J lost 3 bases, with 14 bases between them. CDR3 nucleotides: TGTGCCAGCAGAAGAACGACAGACGACTATGGCTACACCTTC. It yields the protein CASRRTTDDYGYTF.

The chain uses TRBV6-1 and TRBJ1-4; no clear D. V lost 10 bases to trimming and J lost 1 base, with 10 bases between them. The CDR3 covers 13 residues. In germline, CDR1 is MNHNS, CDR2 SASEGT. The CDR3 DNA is TGTGCCACCCGGGAGGTAACTAATGAAAAACTGTTTTTT. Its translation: CATREVTNEKLFF.

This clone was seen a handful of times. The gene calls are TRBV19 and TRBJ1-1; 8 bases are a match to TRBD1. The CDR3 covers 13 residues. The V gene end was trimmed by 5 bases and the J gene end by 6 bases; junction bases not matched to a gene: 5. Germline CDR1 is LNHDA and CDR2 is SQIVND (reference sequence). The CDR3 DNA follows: TGTGCCAGTAGTGGACAGGGATACGCTGAAGCTTTCTTT. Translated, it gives CASSGQGYAEAFF. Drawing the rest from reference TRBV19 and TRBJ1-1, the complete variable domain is DGGITQSPKYLFRKEGQNVTLSCEQNLNHDAMYWYRQDPGQGLRLIYYSQIVNDFQKGDIAEGYSVSREKKESFPLTVTSAQKNPTAFYLCASSGQGYAEAFFGQGTRLTVV.